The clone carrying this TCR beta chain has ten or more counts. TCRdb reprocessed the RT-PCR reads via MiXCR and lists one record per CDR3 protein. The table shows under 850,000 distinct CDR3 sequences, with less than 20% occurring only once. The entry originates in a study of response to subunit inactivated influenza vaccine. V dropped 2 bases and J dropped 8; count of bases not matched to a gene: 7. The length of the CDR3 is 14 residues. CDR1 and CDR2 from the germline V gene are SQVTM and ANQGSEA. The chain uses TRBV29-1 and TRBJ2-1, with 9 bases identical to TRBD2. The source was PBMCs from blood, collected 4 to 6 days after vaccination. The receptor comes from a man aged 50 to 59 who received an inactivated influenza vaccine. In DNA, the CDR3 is TGCAGCGTTGAATTCTTAGCGGGGGTCGATGAGCAGTTCTTC. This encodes CSVEFLAGVDEQFF.